This TCR beta chain is drawn from a study of cytomegalovirus exposure and HLA in healthy donors. Researchers ran the PCR with 60 Vbeta and 13 Jbeta primers. TCRdb's table, derived via immunoSEQ multiplex PCR, lists solely in-frame clones and lacks some. This sample has 180,000 or so clones, with about 85% found just once. J lost 3 bases, V lost 5 bases, and 6 bases had no gene match. CDR3 length: 14 amino acids. From germline, CDR1 is SQVTM and CDR2 ANQGSEA. Sequenced: PBMCs. The rearrangement uses TRBV29-1 and TRBJ2-3; 9 nucleotides agree with TRBD2. The clonotype originates from a woman between 45 and 60 years old in good health and CMV-seropositive. The CDR3, as DNA: TGCAGCGTTCGAGCGGGGGGTCCGACAGATACGCAGTATTTT. This sequence encodes CSVRAGGPTDTQYF.